This TCR beta chain was documented in a study of blood T cell repertoires in COVID-19. Measured with immunoSEQ multiplex PCR; TCRdb has only the in-frame clones, and not every one. The repertoire includes roughly 700,000 clones, about nine tenths of them detected once, and roughly 0.25% sits in the top ten. V was cut by 8 bases and J by 7 bases, with 14 bases left in between. In germline, CDR1 is MNHEY, CDR2 SMNVEV (reference sequence). This CDR3 region has 12 residues. This receptor was taken from a woman aged 18-29 years with acute or convalescent COVID-19. Sequenced material: peripheral blood. V usage is TRBV27 and J usage is TRBJ1-2; D is unclear. CDR3 DNA sequence: TGTGCCAGCTCCGGGTTTCCCTTTGGCTACACCTTC. Translation gives CASSGFPFGYTF.